The subject of this entry is one TCR beta chain. Its antigen is undetermined. The CDR3 loop spans 13 amino acids. Trimming stripped 6 bases from V and 0 bases from J, with 8 bases between. This sample stems from a study of T cell responses to AZD1222 COVID-19 vaccine. Turning to the study itself: Recipients boosted at about 4 weeks or about 12 weeks are pooled. Study-level points and caveats: Clonal diversity may have been underestimated, and the donors were mostly white British, with more females than males. Spike-specific TCR breadth rose after two AZD1222 doses, and depth rose as well.

TCRdb's table, derived via immunoSEQ multiplex PCR, lists solely in-frame clones and lacks some. The sample has more than 75,000 clones; about 89% are singletons. This clonotype originated in an adult in good health. This chain connects TRBV12-3 or TRBV12-4 to TRBJ1-2; D unclear. The specimen comprised peripheral blood, sampled on day 0 of AZD1222 vaccination. CDR3 loop: CASSRGSNYGYTF. In DNA, the CDR3 is TGTGCCAGCAGCCGTGGTTCTAACTATGGCTACACCTTC.